This T cell receptor (beta chain) comes out of a study of blood T cell repertoires in COVID-19. In the source study's methods: How many nucleated cells were present was estimated from reference gene primer amplification. Sequencing used immunoSEQ multiplex PCR; TCRdb keeps in-frame clones, though not all of them. V, J and clone size reflect that table, while D and trimming were determined from the DNA. The sample includes 85,000 or so clones, about 76% seen only once; the top ten take about 45%. This CDR3 region has 14 residues. V lost 4 bases and J lost 7, with 15 bases in between. Germline values: CDR1 SGDLS, CDR2 YYNGEE.

The rearrangement uses TRBV9 and TRBJ1-5; perhaps TRBD1 as D (6 bases). Sequencing was carried out using peripheral blood. The source is a man older than 75 with acute or convalescent COVID-19. The CDR3, as DNA: TGTGCCAGCAGCTGGGAGGGGGGAAAGCAGCCCCAGCATTTT. Protein: CASSWEGGKQPQHF.